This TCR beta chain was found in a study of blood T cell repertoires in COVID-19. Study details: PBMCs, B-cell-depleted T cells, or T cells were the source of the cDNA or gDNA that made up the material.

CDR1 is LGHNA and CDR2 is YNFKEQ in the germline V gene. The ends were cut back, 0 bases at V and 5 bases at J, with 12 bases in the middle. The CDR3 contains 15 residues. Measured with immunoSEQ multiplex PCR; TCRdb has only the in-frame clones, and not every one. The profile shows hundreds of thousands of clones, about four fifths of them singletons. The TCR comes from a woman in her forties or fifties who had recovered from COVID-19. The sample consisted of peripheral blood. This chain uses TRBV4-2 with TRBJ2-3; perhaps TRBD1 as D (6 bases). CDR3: CASSQEDQGGDTQYF. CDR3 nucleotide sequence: TGTGCCAGCAGCCAAGAGGACCAAGGGGGAGATACGCAGTATTTT.